Sequencing of this T cell receptor (beta chain) was carried out in a study of T cell clonotyping in hematopoietic cell transplantation. Samples: about 28 days before transplant, then days 30, 100 and 180 after. Broader study findings: After transplant, recipient diversity fell while pathologically expanded clonotypes grew through day 180.

Method: immunoSEQ multiplex PCR; TCRdb's copy keeps in-frame clones and lacks some. This table has about 8,900 clones, 93% appearing once. Details on this clone: The antigen is unknown.

The CDR3 contains 12 residues. J gave up 5 bases and V 8 bases, and 5 bases lay outside the gene matches. From germline, CDR1 is ENHRY and CDR2 SYGVKD. The sample consisted of PBMCs, taken 100 days after allogeneic stem cell transplant. This rearrangement joins TRBV10-3 to TRBJ2-7, with 8 bases fitting TRBD2. The TCR originated in a male patient between 45 and 60 years old who had an allogeneic stem cell transplant from a related donor, so T cells may come from the graft donor. Some clones in this sample may be carry-over from other donors' samples. In nucleotides, the CDR3 is TGTGCCATCGGGACTAGAGGCCACGAGCAGTACTTC. This translates into CAIGTRGHEQYF.